This is a list of T cell receptor beta chains from one sample in a study of blood T cells in healthy people across ages. TCRdb re-derived calls from the 5' RACE reads in MiXCR, one entry per CDR3 protein. The sample carries 1.5 million or so distinct CDR3 sequences, approximately 39% recorded once. Source material: blood. All receptors derive from a woman in her late teens or twenties in good health. Each CDR3 is given with its conserved first and last residue. Each record gives: J gene, D gene, V gene, clone size, CDR3 DNA, CDR3 protein. A D gene is named only where the DNA matches it firmly. Clone size is stated in some rows and not others, as once, few, many or a class when expanded.

TRBJ2-5 . TRBV28 . TGTGCCAGCAGTTCCACACAGACCCAGTACTTC CASSSTQTQYF
TRBJ2-3 TRBD2 TRBV10-3 . TGTGCCATCAGGGCCGGGACTAGCGGCACAGATACGCAGTATTTT CAIRAGTSGTDTQYF
TRBJ2-3 . TRBV30 . TGTGCCTCGGACTCACGAGATACGCAGTATTTT CASDSRDTQYF
TRBJ2-5 . TRBV28 . TGTGCCAGCAGTAGTGGGACGATGTACTTC CASSSGTMYF
TRBJ1-1 . TRBV27 few TGTGCCAGCAGTTTACAGGGTCATAGGGAGTACACTGAAGCTTTCTTT CASSLQGHREYTEAFF
TRBJ2-7 . TRBV27 . TGTGCCAGCAGTTCCCTCGTGGGACACTTCTCCTACGAGCAGTACTTC CASSSLVGHFSYEQYF
TRBJ2-1 . TRBV13 . TGTGCCAGCAGCCAGGGTCATTCCTACAATGAGCAGTTCTTC CASSQGHSYNEQFF
TRBJ2-4 TRBD2 TRBV7-6 . TGTGCCAGCAGCTTAACGGGGGGCATTCAGTACTTC CASSLTGGIQYF
TRBJ1-6 TRBD1 TRBV4-3 . TGCGCCAGCAGCCAAGATCTTAGCAGGGGGACGACACCCCTCCACTTT CASSQDLSRGTTPLHF
TRBJ2-3 . TRBV4-3 few TGCGCCAGCAGCCAAAATACAAGAGGGGGAGGCACAGATACGCAGTATTTT CASSQNTRGGGTDTQYF
TRBJ2-3 TRBD1 TRBV12-3/TRBV12-4 . TGTGCCAGCAGTCCCGGGACAGGGCACCAGACAGATGCGCAGTATTTT CASSPGTGHQTDAQYF
TRBJ2-1 . TRBV11-2 . TGTGCCAGCAGCTCCCTAGCGCTGAGCTCCTACAATGAGCAGTTCTTC CASSSLALSSYNEQFF
TRBJ2-1 TRBD2 TRBV20-1 . TGCAGTGCCTTCCCCTCCGGGAGGGCCTCCTACAATGAGCAGTTCTTC CSAFPSGRASYNEQFF
TRBJ2-5 . TRBV20-1 . TGCAGTGCTAGTTTGGTGGGGCCGACGCGACGGGAGACCCAGTACTTC CSASLVGPTRRETQYF
TRBJ1-1 . TRBV30 . TGTGCCTGGAGAGCATACGGAAAGGAACAAGCTTTCTTT CAWRAYGKEQAFF
TRBJ2-1 TRBD2 TRBV11-2 many TGTGCCAGCAGAAGCGGGACTAGCTACAATGAGCAGTTCTTC CASRSGTSYNEQFF
TRBJ2-6 . TRBV27 few TGTGCCAGCAGTTTATCCTTCTCTGGGGCCAACGTCCTGACTTTC CASSLSFSGANVLTF
TRBJ2-3 . TRBV5-5 many TGTGCCAGCAGCTTAGCGCCAGATACGCAGTATTTT CASSLAPDTQYF
TRBJ2-1 TRBD2 TRBV28 . TGTGCCAGCATGATGGCGGGAGGGTGCAATGAGCAGTTCTTC CASMMAGGCNEQFF
TRBJ1-2 . TRBV20-1 . TGCAGTGCTAGAGGTCGGGGGACCCCTGATGGCTACACCTTC CSARGRGTPDGYTF
TRBJ2-6 . TRBV7-2 . TGTGCCAGCAGCCTCCTGGCGGCTGGGGCCAACGTCCTGACTTTC CASSLLAAGANVLTF
TRBJ2-7 TRBD1 TRBV4-1 few TGCGCCAGCAGCCAAGTGGACAGGGGTTACGAGCAGTACTTC CASSQVDRGYEQYF
TRBJ1-2 . TRBV7-2 . TGTGCCAGCAGCCCTGGCGGTTCCCATGGCTACACCTTC CASSPGGSHGYTF
TRBJ1-5 . TRBV10-3 . TGTGCCATCAGTATTAGCGGCAATCAGCCCCAGCATTTT CAISISGNQPQHF
TRBJ1-2 TRBD1 TRBV7-9 . TGTGCCAGCGGGGGACAGGCCGTCTATGGCTACACCTTC CASGGQAVYGYTF
TRBJ1-2 TRBD1 TRBV12-3/TRBV12-4 few TGTGCCAGCAGCCTCGGGACAGGGCTTGGCTACACCTTC CASSLGTGLGYTF
TRBJ1-2 TRBD1 TRBV7-9 few TGTGCCAGCAGCACCTCCAGGACAGGGAAGATGGAAGGCTACACCTTC CASSTSRTGKMEGYTF
TRBJ2-1 TRBD2 TRBV29-1 . TGCAGCATAGGGAGGACTAGCGGTACCAATGAGCAGTTCTTC CSIGRTSGTNEQFF
TRBJ2-1 . TRBV20-1 many TGCAGTGCTAGAGGAGGGCAGGACAATGAGCAGTTCTTC CSARGGQDNEQFF
TRBJ2-3 TRBD2 TRBV6-1 few TGTGCCAGCAGTCCCCCCTCAGGACTAGCGGGGGGCGACACAGATACGCAGTATTTT CASSPPSGLAGGDTDTQYF
TRBJ1-6 . TRBV6-2/TRBV6-3 . TGTGCCAGCAGGACCACTCGTCGATACAGGGAAAATTCACCCCTCCACTTT CASRTTRRYRENSPLHF
TRBJ2-1 TRBD2 TRBV7-2 few TGTGCCAGCAGCCGTCGTGTTAGCGGGAGTTATGAGCAGTTCTTC CASSRRVSGSYEQFF
TRBJ2-5 . TRBV10-3 few TGTGCCATCAGTGAGAGGGGGTCGCCAGGGGAAGAGACCCAGTACTTC CAISERGSPGEETQYF
TRBJ2-3 . TRBV20-1 few TGCAGTGCTAGTGGGTTGCGGATGGGCAAAGGCACAGATACGCAGTATTTT CSASGLRMGKGTDTQYF
TRBJ1-1 TRBD1 TRBV29-1 . TGCAGCGTTCTAGAGACAGGGCGAGGTACTGAAGCTTTCTTT CSVLETGRGTEAFF
TRBJ1-2 . TRBV4-3 . TGCGCCAGCAGCCAAGATCCTTACGGGACCAATGGCTACACCTTC CASSQDPYGTNGYTF
TRBJ2-3 . TRBV20-1 many TGCAGTGCGGAGGACCGGCGAGGGTCAGATACGCAGTATTTT CSAEDRRGSDTQYF
TRBJ1-1 . TRBV20-1 . TGCAGTGCTAGAGATCCTAAGAGGAACACTGAAGCTTTCTTT CSARDPKRNTEAFF
TRBJ2-1 TRBD2 TRBV7-9 . TGTGCCAGCAGCCAGACTAGCGGGGGTGTCAGCTCCTACAATGAGCAGTTCTTC CASSQTSGGVSSYNEQFF
TRBJ2-7 TRBD2 TRBV7-9 . TGTGCCAGCAGTCATAGCGGGGGGTACCACGAGCAGTACTTC CASSHSGGYHEQYF
TRBJ2-7 . TRBV20-1 . TGCAGTGCTAGTGTGCCAGTGCTCTACTACAATGAGCAGTACTTC CSASVPVLYYNEQYF
TRBJ1-4 TRBD1 TRBV25-1 . TGTGCCAGCAGCGAATTAGGGACAGGGGCCGGTGAAAAACTGTTTTTT CASSELGTGAGEKLFF
TRBJ1-6 . TRBV27 . TGTGCCAGCACCAGCGGGGAGGGGAACTCACCCCTCCACTTT CASTSGEGNSPLHF
TRBJ2-1 TRBD2 TRBV16 many TGTGCCAGCAATCCCGGACTAGAATACAATGAGCAGTTCTTC CASNPGLEYNEQFF
TRBJ1-4 . TRBV5-1 . TGCGCCAGCAGCCCGGGACACGGTACGGATAATGAAAAACTGTTTTTT CASSPGHGTDNEKLFF
TRBJ2-7 . TRBV4-1 . TGCGCCAGCAGCCAAGTGGTGAGGTCGTCCTACAATGAGCAGTACTTC CASSQVVRSSYNEQYF
TRBJ1-2 TRBD1 TRBV28 . TGTGCCAGCATGACAGGGGAAATGGGTGGCTACACCTTC CASMTGEMGGYTF
TRBJ2-1 . TRBV2 . TGTGCCAGCATTTCAGGGGAGGGCTACGAGCAGTTCTTC CASISGEGYEQFF
TRBJ2-1 TRBD2 TRBV11-2 few TGTGCCAGCAGCCCCACCCCACTAGCGGGAGGATCCTACAATGAGCAGTTCTTC CASSPTPLAGGSYNEQFF
TRBJ2-3 . TRBV7-2 many TGTGCCAGCAGCTTAGAGTCGGCCCGCACTGTTACGCAGTATTTT CASSLESARTVTQYF
TRBJ2-7 . TRBV4-2 . TGTGCCAGCAGCCAAGAGATCCGGACACGGGCCTACGAGCAGTACTTC CASSQEIRTRAYEQYF
TRBJ1-5 . TRBV5-6 few TGTGCCAGCAGCTTGTGGGTCGGGGTGGACAATCAGCCCCAGCATTTT CASSLWVGVDNQPQHF
TRBJ1-6 . TRBV9 once TGTGCCAGCAGCGTAGCTCCGGGGCTTGGACCCCTCCACTTT CASSVAPGLGPLHF
TRBJ2-1 TRBD1 TRBV5-1 . TGCGCCAACACCGCGACAGGGGGCTGGGATGAGCAGTTCTTC CANTATGGWDEQFF
TRBJ2-1 . TRBV20-1 few TGCAGTGCTAGGGTGGCGGGGAGGATCAATGAGCAGTTCTTC CSARVAGRINEQFF
TRBJ2-1 TRBD2 TRBV20-1 few TGCAGTGCTAGACGAGCGGGATACAATGAGCAGTTCTTC CSARRAGYNEQFF
TRBJ2-5 TRBD1 TRBV28 . TGTGCCAGCAGTCTCCCCGGGACAGGGCTCCAAGAGACCCAGTACTTC CASSLPGTGLQETQYF
TRBJ2-1 . TRBV27 . TGTGCCAGCAGTTTGTTTCTGAGCCGGGGCGCCGTTGTCAATGAGCAGTTCTTC CASSLFLSRGAVVNEQFF